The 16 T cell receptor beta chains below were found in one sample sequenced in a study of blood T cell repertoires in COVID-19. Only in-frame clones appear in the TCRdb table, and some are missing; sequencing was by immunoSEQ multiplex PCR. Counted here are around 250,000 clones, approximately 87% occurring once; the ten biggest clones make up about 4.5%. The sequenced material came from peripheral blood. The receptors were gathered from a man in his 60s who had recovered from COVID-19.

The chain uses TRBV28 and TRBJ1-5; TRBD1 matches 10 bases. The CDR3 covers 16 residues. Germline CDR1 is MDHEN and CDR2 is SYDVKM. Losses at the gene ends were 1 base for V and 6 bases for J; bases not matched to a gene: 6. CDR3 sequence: CASSLFGGQGGQPQHF. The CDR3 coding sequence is TGTGCCAGCAGTTTATTTGGCGGACAGGGGGGTCAGCCCCAGCATTTT.

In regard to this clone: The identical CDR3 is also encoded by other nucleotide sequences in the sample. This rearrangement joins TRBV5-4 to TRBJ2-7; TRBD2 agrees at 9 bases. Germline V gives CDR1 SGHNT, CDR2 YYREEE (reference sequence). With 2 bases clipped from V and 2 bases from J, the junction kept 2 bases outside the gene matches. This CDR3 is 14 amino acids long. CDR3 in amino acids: CASSFAGGPYEQYF. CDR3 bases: TGTGCCAGCAGCTTTGCGGGAGGGCCCTACGAGCAGTACTTC.

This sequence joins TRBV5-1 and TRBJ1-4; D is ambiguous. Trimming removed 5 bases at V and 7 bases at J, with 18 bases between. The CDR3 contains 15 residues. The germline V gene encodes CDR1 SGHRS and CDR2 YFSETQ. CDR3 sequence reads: CASRLSVVVGEKLFF. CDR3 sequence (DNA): TGCGCCAGCAGGTTGTCGGTTGTAGTCGGTGAAAAACTGTTTTTT.

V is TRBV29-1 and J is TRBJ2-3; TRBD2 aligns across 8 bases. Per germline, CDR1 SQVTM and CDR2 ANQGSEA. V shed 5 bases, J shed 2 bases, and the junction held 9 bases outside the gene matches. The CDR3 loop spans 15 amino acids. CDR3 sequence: CSVPPAGGSTDTQYF. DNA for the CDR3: TGCAGCGTTCCCCCTGCGGGAGGTTCCACAGATACGCAGTATTTT.

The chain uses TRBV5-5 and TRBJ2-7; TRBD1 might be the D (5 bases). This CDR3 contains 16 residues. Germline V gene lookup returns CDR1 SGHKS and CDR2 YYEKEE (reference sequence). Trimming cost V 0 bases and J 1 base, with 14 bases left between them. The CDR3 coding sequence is TGTGCCAGCAGCTTGGGACTGGGGCAGGGTTCCTACGAGCAGTACTTC. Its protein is CASSLGLGQGSYEQYF.

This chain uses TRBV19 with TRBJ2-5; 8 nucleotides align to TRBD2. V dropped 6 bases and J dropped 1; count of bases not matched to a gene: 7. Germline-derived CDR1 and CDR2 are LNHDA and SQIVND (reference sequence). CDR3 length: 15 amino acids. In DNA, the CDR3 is TGTGCCAGTAGCGGCGCAGCGGGGGTCCAAGAGACCCAGTACTTC. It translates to CASSGAAGVQETQYF.

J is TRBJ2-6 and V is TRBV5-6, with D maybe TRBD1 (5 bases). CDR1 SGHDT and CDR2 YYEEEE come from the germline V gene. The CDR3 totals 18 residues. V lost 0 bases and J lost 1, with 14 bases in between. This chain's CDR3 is CASSLGQMRTSGANVLTF. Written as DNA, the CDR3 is TGTGCCAGCAGCTTGGGACAGATGAGAACATCTGGGGCCAACGTCCTGACTTTC.

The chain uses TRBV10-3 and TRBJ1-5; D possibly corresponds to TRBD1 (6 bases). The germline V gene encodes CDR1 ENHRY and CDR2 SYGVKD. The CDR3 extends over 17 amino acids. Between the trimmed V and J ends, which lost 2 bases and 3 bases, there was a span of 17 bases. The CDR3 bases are TGTGCCATCAGTGAGACTTCGGACAGCCCTTCCAATCAGCCCCAGCATTTT. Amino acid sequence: CAISETSDSPSNQPQHF.

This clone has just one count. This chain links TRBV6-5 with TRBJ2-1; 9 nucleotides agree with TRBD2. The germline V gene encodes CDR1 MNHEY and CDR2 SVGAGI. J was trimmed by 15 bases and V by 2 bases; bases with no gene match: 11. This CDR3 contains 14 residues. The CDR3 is CASSYRGREGFRFF. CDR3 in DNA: TGTGCCAGCAGTTACCGTGGGCGGGAGGGGTTCCGGTTCTTC.

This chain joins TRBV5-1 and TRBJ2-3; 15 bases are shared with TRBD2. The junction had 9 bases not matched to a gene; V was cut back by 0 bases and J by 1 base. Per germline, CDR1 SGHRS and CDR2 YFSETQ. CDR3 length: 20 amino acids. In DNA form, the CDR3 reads TGCGCCAGCAGCTTGGACCCAGGACTAGCGGGGGGGCTCGGCACAGATACGCAGTATTTT. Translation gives CASSLDPGLAGGLGTDTQYF.

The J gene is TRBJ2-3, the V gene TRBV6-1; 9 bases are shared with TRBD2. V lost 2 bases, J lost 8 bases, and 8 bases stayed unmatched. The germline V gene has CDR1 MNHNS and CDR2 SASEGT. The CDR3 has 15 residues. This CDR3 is CASSETWLAGITQYF. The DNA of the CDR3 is TGTGCCAGCAGTGAAACGTGGCTAGCGGGAATTACGCAGTATTTT.

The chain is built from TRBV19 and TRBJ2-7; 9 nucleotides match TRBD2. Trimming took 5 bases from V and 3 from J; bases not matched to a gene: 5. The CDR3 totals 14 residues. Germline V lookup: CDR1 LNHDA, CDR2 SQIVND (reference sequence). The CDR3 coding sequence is TGTGCCAGTAGTCCAGGACTAGCGAGCTACGAGCAGTACTTC. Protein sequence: CASSPGLASYEQYF. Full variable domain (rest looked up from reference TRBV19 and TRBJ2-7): DGGITQSPKYLFRKEGQNVTLSCEQNLNHDAMYWYRQDPGQGLRLIYYSQIVNDFQKGDIAEGYSVSREKKESFPLTVTSAQKNPTAFYLCASSPGLASYEQYFGPGTRLTVT.

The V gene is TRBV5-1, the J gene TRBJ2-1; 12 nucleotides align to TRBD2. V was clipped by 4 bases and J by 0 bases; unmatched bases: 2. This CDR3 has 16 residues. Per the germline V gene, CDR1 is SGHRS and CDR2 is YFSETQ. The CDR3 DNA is TGCGCCAGCAGCCGGACTAGCGGGGACTCCTACAATGAGCAGTTCTTC. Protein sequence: CASSRTSGDSYNEQFF.

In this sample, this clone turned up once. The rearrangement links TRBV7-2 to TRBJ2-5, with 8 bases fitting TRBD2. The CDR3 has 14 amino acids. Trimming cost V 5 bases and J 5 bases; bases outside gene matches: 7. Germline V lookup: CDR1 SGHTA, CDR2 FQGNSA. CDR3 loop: CASSLSGKTETQYF. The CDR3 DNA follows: TGTGCCAGCAGCCTTAGCGGGAAGACGGAGACCCAGTACTTC.

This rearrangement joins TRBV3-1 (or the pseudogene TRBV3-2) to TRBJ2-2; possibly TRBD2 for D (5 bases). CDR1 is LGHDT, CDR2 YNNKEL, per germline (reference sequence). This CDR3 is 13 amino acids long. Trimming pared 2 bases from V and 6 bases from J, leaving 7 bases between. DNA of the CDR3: TGTGCCAGCAGCCAACGGAGGTCCGGGGAGCTGTTTTTT. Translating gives CASSQRRSGELFF.

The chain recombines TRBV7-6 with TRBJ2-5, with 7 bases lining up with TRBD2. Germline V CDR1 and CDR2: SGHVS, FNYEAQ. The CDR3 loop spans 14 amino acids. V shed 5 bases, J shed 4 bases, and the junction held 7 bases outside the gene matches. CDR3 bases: TGTGCCAGCAGCCTTCTAGCGGTCCGAGAGACCCAGTACTTC. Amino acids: CASSLLAVRETQYF.